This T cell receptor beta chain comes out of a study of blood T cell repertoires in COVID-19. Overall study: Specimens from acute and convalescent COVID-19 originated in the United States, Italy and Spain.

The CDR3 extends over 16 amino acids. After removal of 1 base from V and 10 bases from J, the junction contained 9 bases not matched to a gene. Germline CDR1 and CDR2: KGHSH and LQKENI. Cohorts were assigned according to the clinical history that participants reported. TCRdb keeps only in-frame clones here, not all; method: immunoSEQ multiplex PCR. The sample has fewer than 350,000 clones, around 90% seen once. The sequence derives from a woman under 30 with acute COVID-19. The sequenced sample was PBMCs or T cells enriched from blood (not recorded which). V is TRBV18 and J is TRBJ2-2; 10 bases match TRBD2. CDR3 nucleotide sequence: TGTGCCAGCTCACCACGGATTCTAGCGGGAGAGGAGGAGCTGTTTTTT. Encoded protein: CASSPRILAGEEELFF. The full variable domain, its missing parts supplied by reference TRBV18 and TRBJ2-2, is NAGVMQNPRHLVRRRGQEARLRCSPMKGHSHVYWYRQLPEEGLKFMVYLQKENIIDESGMPKERFSAEFPKEGPSILRIQQVVRGDSAAYFCASSPRILAGEEELFFGEGSRLTVL.